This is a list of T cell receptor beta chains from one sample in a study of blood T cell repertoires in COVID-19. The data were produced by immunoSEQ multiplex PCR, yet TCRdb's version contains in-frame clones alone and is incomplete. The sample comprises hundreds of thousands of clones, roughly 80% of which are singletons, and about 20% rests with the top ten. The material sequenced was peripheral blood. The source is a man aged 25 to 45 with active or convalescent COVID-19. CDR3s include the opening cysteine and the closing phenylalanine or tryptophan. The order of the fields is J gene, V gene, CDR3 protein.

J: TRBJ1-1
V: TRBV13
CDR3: CASGRKGQGWTEAFF

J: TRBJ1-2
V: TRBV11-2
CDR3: CASSLEGQVYGYTF

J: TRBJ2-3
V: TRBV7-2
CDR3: CASSLGVRNTDTQYF

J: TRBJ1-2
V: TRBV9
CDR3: CASSVGTNYGYTF

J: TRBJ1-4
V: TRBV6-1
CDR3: CASSEVPGDSIRCF

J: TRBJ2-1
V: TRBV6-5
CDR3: CASSTSSSYNEQFF

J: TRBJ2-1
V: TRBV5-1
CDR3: CASSPLGRLDGHEQFF

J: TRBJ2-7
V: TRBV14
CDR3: CASSQDPAPEQYF

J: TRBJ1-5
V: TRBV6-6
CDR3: CASRGDRDNQPQHF

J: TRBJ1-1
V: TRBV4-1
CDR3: CASSGWGDGNTEAFF

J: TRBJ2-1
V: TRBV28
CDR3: CASSFPGQATSDGEQFF

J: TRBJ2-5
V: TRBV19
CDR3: CASSRLGGEETQYF

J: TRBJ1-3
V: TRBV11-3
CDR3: CASSLDLSWAPITTGNTIYF

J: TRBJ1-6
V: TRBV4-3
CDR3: CASSQQGAGYNSPLHF

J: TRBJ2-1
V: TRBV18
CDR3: CASSPPGTGGNNEQFF

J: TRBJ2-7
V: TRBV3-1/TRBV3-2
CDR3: CASAGNRGLYEQYF

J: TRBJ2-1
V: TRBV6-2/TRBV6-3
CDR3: CASSYFPRGLQNEQFF

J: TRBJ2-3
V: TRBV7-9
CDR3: CASSLITGGAPDTQYF

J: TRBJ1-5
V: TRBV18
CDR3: CASSPDRIVSNQPQHF

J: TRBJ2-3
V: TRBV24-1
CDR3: CATGQDTDTQYF

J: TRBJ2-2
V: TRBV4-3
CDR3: CASSQDRILAVGELFF

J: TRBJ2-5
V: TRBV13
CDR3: CASSLEGTGQETQYF

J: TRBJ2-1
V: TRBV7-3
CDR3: CASSLSRLAGYNEQFF

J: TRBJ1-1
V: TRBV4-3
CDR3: CASSQDRGSKGRRTEAFF

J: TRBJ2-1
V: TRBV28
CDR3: CASRLIAGTYNEQFF

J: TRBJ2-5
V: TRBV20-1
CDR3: CTPGQAETQYF

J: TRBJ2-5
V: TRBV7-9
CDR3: CASSSRTSGNQETQYF

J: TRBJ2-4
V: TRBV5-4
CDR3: CASSLGTGGAKNIQYF

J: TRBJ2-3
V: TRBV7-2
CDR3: CASSLTASGVMDTQYF

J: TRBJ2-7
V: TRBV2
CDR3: CASTKGVIPYEQYF

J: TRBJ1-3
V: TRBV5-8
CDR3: CASSLGQSSGNTIYF

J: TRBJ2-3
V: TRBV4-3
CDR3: CASSQDSSGSPDTQYF

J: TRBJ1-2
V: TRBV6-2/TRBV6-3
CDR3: CASSDRTGASYGYTF

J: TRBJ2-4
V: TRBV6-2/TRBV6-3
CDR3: CASSYSTGNRVAKNIQYF

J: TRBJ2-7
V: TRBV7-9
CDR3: CASSSPGGRGEQYF

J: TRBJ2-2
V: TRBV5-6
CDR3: CASSSNENTGELFF

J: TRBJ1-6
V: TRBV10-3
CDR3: CAIRADTGMNNSPLHF

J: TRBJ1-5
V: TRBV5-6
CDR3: CASSLQGPNQPQHF

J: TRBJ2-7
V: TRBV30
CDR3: CAWGDRYEQYF

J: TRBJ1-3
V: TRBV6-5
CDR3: CASSQGLISGNTIYF

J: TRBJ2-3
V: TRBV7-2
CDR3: CASSFRAGTTDTQYF

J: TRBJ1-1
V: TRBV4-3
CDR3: CASSQEGTATNTEAFF

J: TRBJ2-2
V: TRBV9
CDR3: CASSVAGGELFF

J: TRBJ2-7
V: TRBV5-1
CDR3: CASISSSYEQYF

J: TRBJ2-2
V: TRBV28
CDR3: CASRDLQIANTGELFF

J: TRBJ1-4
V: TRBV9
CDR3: CASSPRATNEKLFF

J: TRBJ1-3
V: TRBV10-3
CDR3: CAISETGSGNTIYF

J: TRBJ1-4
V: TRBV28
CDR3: CASRISATNEKLFF

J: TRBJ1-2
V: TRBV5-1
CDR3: CASSSTGVGGYTF

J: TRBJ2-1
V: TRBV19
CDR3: CASSSRGAGNEQFF

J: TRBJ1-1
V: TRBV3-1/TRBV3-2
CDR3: CASSQASTGEKAFF

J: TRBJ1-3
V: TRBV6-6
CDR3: CASSYSGNTIYF

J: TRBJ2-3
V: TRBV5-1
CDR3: CASRLAGVTDTQYF

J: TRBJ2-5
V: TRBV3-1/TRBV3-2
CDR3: CASSHGPGSGETQYF

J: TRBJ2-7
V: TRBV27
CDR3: CASSTRRTGGDEQYF

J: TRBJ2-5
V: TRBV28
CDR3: CASRHSGGAGETQYF

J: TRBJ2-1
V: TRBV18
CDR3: CASTATSGNGNEQFF